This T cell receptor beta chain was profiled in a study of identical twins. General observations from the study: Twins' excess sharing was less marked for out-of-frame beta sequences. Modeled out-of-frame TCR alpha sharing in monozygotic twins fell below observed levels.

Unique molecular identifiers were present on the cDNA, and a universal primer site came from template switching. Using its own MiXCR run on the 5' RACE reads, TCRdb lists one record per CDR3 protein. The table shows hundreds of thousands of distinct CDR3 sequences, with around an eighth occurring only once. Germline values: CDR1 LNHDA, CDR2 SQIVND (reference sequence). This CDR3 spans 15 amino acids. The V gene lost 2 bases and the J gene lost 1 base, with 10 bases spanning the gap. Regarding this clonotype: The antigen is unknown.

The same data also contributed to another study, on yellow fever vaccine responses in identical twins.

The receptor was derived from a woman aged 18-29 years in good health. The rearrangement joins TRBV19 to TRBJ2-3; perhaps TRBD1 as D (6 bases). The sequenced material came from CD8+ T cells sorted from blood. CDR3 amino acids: CASSIPRTGTDTQYF. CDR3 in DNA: TGTGCCAGTAGTATACCCCGGACAGGCACAGATACGCAGTATTTT.